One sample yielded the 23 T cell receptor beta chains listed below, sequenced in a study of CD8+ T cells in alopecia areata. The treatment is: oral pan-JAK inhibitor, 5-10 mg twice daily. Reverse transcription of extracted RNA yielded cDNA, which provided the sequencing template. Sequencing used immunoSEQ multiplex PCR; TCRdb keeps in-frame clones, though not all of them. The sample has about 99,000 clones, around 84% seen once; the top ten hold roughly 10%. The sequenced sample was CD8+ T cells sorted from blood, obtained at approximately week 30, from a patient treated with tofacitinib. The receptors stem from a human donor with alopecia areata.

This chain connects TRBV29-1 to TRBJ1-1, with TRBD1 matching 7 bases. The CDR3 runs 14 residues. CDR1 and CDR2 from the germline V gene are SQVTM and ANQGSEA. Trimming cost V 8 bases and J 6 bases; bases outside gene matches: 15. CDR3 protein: CSSSLPNRGSEAFF. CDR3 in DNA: TGCAGCTCTTCCCTACCCAACAGGGGATCTGAAGCTTTCTTT.

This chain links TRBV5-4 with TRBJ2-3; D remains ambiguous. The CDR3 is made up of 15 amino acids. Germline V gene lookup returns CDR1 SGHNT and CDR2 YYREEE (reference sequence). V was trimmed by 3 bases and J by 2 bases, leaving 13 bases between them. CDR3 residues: CASSSIWGTTDTQYF. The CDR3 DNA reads TGTGCCAGCAGCTCCATTTGGGGTACCACAGATACGCAGTATTTT.

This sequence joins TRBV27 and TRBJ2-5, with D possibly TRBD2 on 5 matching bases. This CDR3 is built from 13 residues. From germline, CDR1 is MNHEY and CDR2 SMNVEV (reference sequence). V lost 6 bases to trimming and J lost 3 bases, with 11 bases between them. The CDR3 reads CASSPHGEETQYF. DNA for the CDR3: TGTGCCAGCAGCCCGCACGGGGAAGAGACCCAGTACTTC.

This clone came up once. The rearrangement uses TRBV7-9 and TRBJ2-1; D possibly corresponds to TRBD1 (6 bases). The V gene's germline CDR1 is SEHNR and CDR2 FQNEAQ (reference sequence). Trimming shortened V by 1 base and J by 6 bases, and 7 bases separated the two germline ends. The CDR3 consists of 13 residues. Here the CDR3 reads CASSLGTVNEQFF. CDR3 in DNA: TGTGCCAGCAGCTTAGGGACAGTCAATGAGCAGTTCTTC.

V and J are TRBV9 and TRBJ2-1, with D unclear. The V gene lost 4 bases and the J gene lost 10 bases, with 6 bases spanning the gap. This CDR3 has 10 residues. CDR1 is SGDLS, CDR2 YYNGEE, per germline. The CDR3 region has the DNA TGTGCCAGCAGCCCTAGGGAGCAGTTCTTC. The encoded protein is CASSPREQFF.

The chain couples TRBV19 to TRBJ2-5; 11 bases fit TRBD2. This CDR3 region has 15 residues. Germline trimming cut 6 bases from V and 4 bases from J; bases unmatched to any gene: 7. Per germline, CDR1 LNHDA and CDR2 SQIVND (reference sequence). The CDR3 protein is CASSMTSGVRETQYF. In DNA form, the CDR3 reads TGTGCCAGTAGCATGACTAGCGGGGTCCGAGAGACCCAGTACTTC.

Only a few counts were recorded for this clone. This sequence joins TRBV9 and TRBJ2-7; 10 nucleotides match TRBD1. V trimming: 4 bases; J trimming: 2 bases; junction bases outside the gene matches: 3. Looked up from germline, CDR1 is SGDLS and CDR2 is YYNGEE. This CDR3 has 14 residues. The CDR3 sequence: CASSPGTGAYEQYF. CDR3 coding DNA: TGTGCCAGCAGCCCTGGGACAGGGGCCTACGAGCAGTACTTC.

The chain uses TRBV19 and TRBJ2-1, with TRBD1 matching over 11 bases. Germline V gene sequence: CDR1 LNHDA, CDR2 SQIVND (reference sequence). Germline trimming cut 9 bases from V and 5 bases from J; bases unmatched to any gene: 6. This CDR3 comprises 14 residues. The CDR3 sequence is CASSLDRGHNEQFF. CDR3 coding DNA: TGTGCCAGCTCCCTGGACAGGGGGCACAATGAGCAGTTCTTC.

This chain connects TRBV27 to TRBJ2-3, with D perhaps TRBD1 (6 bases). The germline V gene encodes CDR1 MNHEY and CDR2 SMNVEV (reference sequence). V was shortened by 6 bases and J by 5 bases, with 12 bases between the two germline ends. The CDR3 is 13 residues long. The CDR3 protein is CASRPQGGDTQYF. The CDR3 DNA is TGTGCCAGCAGACCCCAAGGGGGAGATACGCAGTATTTT.

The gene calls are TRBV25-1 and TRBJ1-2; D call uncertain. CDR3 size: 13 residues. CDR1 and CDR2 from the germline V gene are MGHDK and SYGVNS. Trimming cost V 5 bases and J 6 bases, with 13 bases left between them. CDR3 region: CASSYDLADGYTF. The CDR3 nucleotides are TGTGCCAGCAGTTACGATCTTGCGGATGGCTACACCTTC.

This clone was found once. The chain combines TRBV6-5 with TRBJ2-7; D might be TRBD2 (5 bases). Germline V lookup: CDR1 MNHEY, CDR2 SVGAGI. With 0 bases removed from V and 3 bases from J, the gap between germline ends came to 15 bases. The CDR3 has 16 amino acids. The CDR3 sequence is CASSYSLSPAGYEQYF. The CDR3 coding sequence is TGTGCCAGCAGTTACTCCCTCAGCCCGGCGGGCTACGAGCAGTACTTC.

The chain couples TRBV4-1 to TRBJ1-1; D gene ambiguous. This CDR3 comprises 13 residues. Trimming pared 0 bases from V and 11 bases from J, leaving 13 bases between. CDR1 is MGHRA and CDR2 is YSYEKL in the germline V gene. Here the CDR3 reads CASSQDQSLEAFF. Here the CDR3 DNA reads TGCGCCAGCAGCCAAGATCAGAGTCTGGAGGCTTTCTTT.

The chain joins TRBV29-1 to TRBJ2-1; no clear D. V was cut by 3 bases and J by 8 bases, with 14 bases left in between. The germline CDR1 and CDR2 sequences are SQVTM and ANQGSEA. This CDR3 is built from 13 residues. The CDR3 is CSVDPTGGDEQFF. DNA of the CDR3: TGCAGCGTTGATCCAACCGGTGGTGATGAGCAGTTCTTC.

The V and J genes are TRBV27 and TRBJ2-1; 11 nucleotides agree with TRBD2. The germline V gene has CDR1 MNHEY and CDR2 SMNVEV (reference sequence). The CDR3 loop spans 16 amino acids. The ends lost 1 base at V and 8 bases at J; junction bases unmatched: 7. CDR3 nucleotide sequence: TGTGCCAGCAGTTTATTGCCTAGCGGGGGGAGCGATGAGCAGTTCTTC. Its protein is CASSLLPSGGSDEQFF.

CDR3 loop: CASSLGLTGNTQYF. Here the CDR3 DNA reads TGTGCCAGCAGTTTAGGCCTAACAGGGAATACGCAGTATTTT. The V and J genes are TRBV27 and TRBJ2-3, with D possibly matching TRBD1 (6 bases). Looked up from germline, CDR1 is MNHEY and CDR2 is SMNVEV (reference sequence). The CDR3 is 14 residues long. Trimming removed 2 bases from V and 7 bases from J, with 13 bases in between.

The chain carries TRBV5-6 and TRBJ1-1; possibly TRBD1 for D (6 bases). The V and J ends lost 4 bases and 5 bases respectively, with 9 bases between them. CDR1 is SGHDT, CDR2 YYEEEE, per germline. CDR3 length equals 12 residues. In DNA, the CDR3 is TGTGCCAGCAGCGCTGGGACAACTGAAGCTTTCTTT. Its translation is CASSAGTTEAFF.

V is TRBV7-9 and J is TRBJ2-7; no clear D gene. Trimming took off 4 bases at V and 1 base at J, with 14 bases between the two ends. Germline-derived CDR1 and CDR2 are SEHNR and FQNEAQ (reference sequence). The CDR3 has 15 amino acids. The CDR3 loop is CASSSPGRLSYEQYF. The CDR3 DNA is TGTGCCAGCAGCTCCCCCGGACGGTTGTCCTACGAGCAGTACTTC.

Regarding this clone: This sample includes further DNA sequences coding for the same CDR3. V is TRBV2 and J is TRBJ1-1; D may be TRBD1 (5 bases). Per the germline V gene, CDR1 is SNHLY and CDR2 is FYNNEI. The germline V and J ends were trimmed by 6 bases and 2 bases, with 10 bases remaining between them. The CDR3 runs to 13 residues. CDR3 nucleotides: TGTGCCAGCAGGGGGGAGGGAAACACTGAAGCTTTCTTT. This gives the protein CASRGEGNTEAFF.

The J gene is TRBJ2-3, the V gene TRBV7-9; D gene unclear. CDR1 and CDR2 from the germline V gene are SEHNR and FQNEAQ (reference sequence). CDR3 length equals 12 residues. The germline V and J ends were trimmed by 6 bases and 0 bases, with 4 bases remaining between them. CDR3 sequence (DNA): TGTGCCAGCAGGGTTAGCACAGATACGCAGTATTTT. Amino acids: CASRVSTDTQYF.

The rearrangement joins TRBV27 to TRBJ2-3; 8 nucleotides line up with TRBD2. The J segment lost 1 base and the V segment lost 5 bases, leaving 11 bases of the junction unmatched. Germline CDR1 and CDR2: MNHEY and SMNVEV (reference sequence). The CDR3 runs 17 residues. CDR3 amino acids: CASSLQITSGRTDTQYF. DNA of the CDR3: TGTGCCAGCAGTCTACAAATTACTAGCGGACGCACAGATACGCAGTATTTT.

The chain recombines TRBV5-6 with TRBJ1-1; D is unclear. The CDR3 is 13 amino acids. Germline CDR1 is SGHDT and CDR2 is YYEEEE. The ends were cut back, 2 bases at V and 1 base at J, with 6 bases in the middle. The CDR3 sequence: CASSLWGNTEAFF. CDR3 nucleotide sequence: TGTGCCAGCAGCTTATGGGGGAACACTGAAGCTTTCTTT.

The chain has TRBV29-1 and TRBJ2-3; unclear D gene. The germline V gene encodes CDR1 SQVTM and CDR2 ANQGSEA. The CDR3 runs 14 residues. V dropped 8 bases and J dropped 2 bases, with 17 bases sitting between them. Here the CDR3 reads CSLRGDGDTDTQYF. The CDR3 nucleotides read TGCAGCCTTCGTGGAGACGGCGACACAGATACGCAGTATTTT.

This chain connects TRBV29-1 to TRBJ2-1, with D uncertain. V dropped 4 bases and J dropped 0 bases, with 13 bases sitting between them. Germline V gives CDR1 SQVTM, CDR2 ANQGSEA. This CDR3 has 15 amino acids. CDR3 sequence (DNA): TGCAGCGTTGTAGACACCTTGAGCTCCTACAATGAGCAGTTCTTC. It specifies CSVVDTLSSYNEQFF.